The 3 T cell receptor beta chains in this list originate from one sample, sequenced in a study of cytomegalovirus exposure and HLA in healthy donors. PCR used 60 Vbeta primers and 13 Jbeta primers. Sequenced by immunoSEQ multiplex PCR; TCRdb stores in-frame clones only, minus some. Seen here are about 160,000 clones, 76% observed once, and the top ten hold over 1.1%. What was sequenced was PBMCs. The receptors derive from a man in his 60s in good health and CMV-seronegative.

This clone was seen only a few times. CDR3 DNA: TGTGCCAGCAGTTTATGGGGGAGGGAGCAGTACTTC. It codes for CASSLWGREQYF. The chain has TRBV28 and TRBJ2-5; 7 bases map to TRBD2. The V gene's germline CDR1 is MDHEN and CDR2 SYDVKM. Losses at the gene ends were 0 bases for V and 11 bases for J; bases not matched to a gene: 3. The CDR3 totals 12 residues. Looking up the rest from reference TRBV28 and TRBJ2-5 gives the full variable domain: DVKVTQSSRYLVKRTGEKVFLECVQDMDHENMFWYRQDPGLGLRLIYFSYDVKMKEKGDIPEGYSVSREKKERFSLILESASTNQTSMYLCASSLWGREQYFGPGTRLLVL.

The chain couples TRBV7-9 to TRBJ2-7, with D perhaps TRBD1 (6 bases). The CDR3 length is 15 residues. V shed 4 bases and J shed 2 bases, with 15 bases lying between them. Germline CDR1 is SEHNR and CDR2 is FQNEAQ (reference sequence). DNA of the CDR3: TGTGCCAGCAGCTACAACAGGGCACTGCCCTACGAGCAGTACTTC. Its translation: CASSYNRALPYEQYF.

This clone was detected only a few times. This chain uses TRBV7-2 with TRBJ2-1, with D possibly being TRBD2 (6 bases). Germline CDR1 is SGHTA and CDR2 is FQGNSA. The CDR3 covers 12 residues. V was trimmed by 1 base and J by 16 bases, leaving 14 bases between them. CDR3 loop: CASSLVGRELFF. Written as DNA, the CDR3 is TGTGCCAGCAGCTTAGTCGGCCGGGAGCTCTTCTTC.